The T cell receptor beta chain under discussion was sequenced for a study of blood T cell repertoires in COVID-19. Study as a whole: Sites across the United States, Italy and Spain contributed samples from acute and convalescent COVID-19. Sources were T cells, B-cell-depleted T cells, or PBMCs; the material itself was cDNA or gDNA.

Patients in Seattle were enrolled during active infection, then followed longitudinally. CDR3 length: 17 residues. V lost 4 bases and J lost 8; bases outside the gene matches: 13. Germline V CDR1 and CDR2: SGHTA, FQGNSA. Per the original data handling: Estimation of nucleated cell counts was performed using reference gene primer amplification. Libraries were prepared by immunoSEQ multiplex PCR; TCRdb keeps only in-frame clonotypes and omits some of them. That table gives V, J and clone size, and the DNA gave D and trimming. The sample carries around 270,000 clones, approximately 86% recorded once. The sample holds one count of this clone.

What was sequenced was peripheral blood. This chain uses TRBV7-2 with TRBJ2-1, with 11 bases lining up with TRBD2. The sequence came from a woman aged 55-69 years with COVID-19, enrolled during active disease. The CDR3 sequence is CASSWGLAAGGAYEQFF. CDR3 sequence (DNA): TGTGCCAGCAGCTGGGGACTAGCGGCCGGAGGTGCCTATGAGCAGTTCTTC. The variable domain in full, with the rest retrieved from reference TRBV7-2 and TRBJ2-1, is GAGVSQSPSNKVTEKGKDVELRCDPISGHTALYWYRQSLGQGLEFLIYFQGNSAPDKSGLPSDRFSAERTGGSVSTLTIQRTQQEDSAVYLCASSWGLAAGGAYEQFFGPGTRLTVL.